The clone carrying this TCR beta chain has a handful of counts. Its specificity is not known. The record originates from a study of T cell repertoires in cytomegalovirus infection. Study-level information: Indications came from public TCR beta signatures; they pointed to CMV infection and to a matching HLA type. Study-wide points: Clonotypes of TCR beta that were HLA-C-restricted and CMV-specific dominated the ex vivo response.

TCRdb used MiXCR to reprocess the reads, holding one entry per CDR3 protein. The table has 60,000 to 75,000 distinct CDR3 sequences, about 4.2% seen once. Germline V gene lookup returns CDR1 LNHNV and CDR2 YYDKDF (reference sequence). The CDR3 consists of 14 residues. V was pared by 5 bases and J by 5 bases, with 13 bases between. The sequence was obtained from a human donor in good health (CMV status not recorded). Some clones in this sample may be carry-over from other donors' samples. The J gene is TRBJ2-1, the V gene TRBV15, with a possible D match to TRBD1 (7 bases). Material for sequencing was PBMCs. CDR3 bases: TGTGCCACCAGCGGGCAGGGGGGAAACAATGAGCAGTTCTTC. This encodes CATSGQGGNNEQFF.